Described below is a single T cell receptor beta chain sequence and its context. TCRdb's table, derived via immunoSEQ multiplex PCR, lists solely in-frame clones and lacks some. The sample includes approximately 840,000 clones, around 96% of them seen just once. The data belong to a study of shared clonotypes between healthy human individuals. CD8 cells classed as naive were CD45RO-negative and positively selected for CCR7, excluding terminally differentiated effector memory CD45RA+ cells. Per the germline V gene, CDR1 is LNHDA and CDR2 is SQIVND (reference sequence). Trimming took 2 bases from V and 14 from J; bases not matched to a gene: 5. The CDR3 spans 13 residues.

The TCR originated in a man younger than 45 in good health. This chain joins TRBV19 and TRBJ1-5, with 11 bases aligning to TRBD1. The sample taken for sequencing was naive CD8+ T cells sorted from blood. Written as DNA, the CDR3 is TGTGCCAGTAGTATACCGGGGACAGGGGGGAAGCATTTT. Its protein is CASSIPGTGGKHF. The whole variable domain, filled in from reference TRBV19 and TRBJ1-5, reads DGGITQSPKYLFRKEGQNVTLSCEQNLNHDAMYWYRQDPGQGLRLIYYSQIVNDFQKGDIAEGYSVSREKKESFPLTVTSAQKNPTAFYLCASSIPGTGGKHFGDGTRLSIL.